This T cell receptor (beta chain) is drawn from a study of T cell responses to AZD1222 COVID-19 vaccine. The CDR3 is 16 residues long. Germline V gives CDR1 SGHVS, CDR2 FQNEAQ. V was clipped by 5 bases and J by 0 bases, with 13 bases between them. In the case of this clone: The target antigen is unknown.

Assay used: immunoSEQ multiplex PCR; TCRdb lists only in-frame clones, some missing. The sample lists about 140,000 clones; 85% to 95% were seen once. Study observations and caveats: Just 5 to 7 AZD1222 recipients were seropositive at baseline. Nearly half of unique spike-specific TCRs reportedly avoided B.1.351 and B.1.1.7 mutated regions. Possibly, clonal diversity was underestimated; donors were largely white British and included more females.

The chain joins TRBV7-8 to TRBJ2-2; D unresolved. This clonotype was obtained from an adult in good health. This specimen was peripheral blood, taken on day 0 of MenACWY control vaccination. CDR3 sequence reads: CASSNRRDANTGELFF. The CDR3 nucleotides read TGTGCCAGCAGCAATCGAAGGGATGCGAACACCGGGGAGCTGTTTTTT.